This T cell receptor beta chain emerged from a study of vaccination and CD4 T cells after COVID-19. Germline CDR1 is SNHLY and CDR2 is FYNNEI. V lost 6 bases to trimming and J lost 0 bases, with 16 bases between them. CDR3 length: 16 residues. The Oncomine TCR Beta short-read assay sequenced DNA from cultured CD4+ T cells. MiXCR, applied by TCRdb to the PCR reads, yields one record per CDR3 protein. The sample holds about 7,200 distinct CDR3 sequences, roughly a quarter seen once. Regarding this clonotype: Its antigen is unknown.

Treatment described: approximately 11-day PBMC culture with coronavirus spike peptide pools or control peptides (ViraFEST assay). Ahead of the COVID-19 pandemic (2011-2018), the CD4+ T cells of the unexposed donor were collected. This sequence originates from a human donor in good health. This rearrangement joins TRBV2 to TRBJ2-3; D is undetermined. Material: CD4+ T cells from blood, cultured in vitro. CDR3 in amino acids: CASSLLDNLSTDTQYF. Here the CDR3 DNA reads TGTGCCAGCAGCCTACTCGATAACTTAAGCACAGATACGCAGTATTTT.